This T cell receptor beta chain derives from a study of PD-1 blockade in classical Hodgkin lymphoma. There was relapse after autologous stem cell transplantation in every patient, and there was variation in brentuximab vedotin exposure. This CDR3 is 14 amino acids long. From germline, CDR1 is SGHRS and CDR2 YFSETQ. The germline V and J ends were trimmed by 6 bases and 8 bases, with 17 bases remaining between them. This clone was detected only a few times. Its matching antigen is unknown. Study findings and constraints: Baseline diversity in complete responders resembled that of newly diagnosed patients. By C4D1, CD4+ diversity increased significantly, especially in complete responders.

TCRdb keeps only in-frame clones here, not all; method: immunoSEQ multiplex PCR. The table includes 25,000 to 30,000 clones, about 76% detected once. The sequences come from peripheral blood mononuclear cells (PBMCs), collected before the second cycle of nivolumab. The chain couples TRBV5-1 to TRBJ1-4; no definite D call. The source is a human donor with classical Hodgkin lymphoma. CDR3 in amino acids: CASKERGAEEKLFF. In nucleotides, the CDR3 is TGCGCCAGCAAGGAGCGAGGAGCTGAAGAAAAACTGTTTTTT.